The present TCR beta chain was sequenced within a study of OX40 agonist ivuxolimab in advanced cancers. Findings and caveats of the study: There were, on average, more expanded clones in CD8+ T cells than in CD4+. It was also the case that some nonresponders had low normalized T-cell clonal expansion.

Germline assignment: CDR1 MNHEY and CDR2 SMNVEV (reference sequence). This CDR3 comprises 15 residues. The V end lost 2 bases, the J end lost 6 bases, and 15 bases lay between the germline ends. Concerning this clone: Its antigen is not identified.

The table came from immunoSEQ multiplex PCR; TCRdb's copy has only in-frame clones and leaves some out. The data show some 66,000 clones, with about four fifths seen just once and 2% to 2.5% held by the top ten. The specimen comprised CD4+ or CD8+ T cells sorted from blood, sampled in a trial of the OX40 agonist ivuxolimab. The chain couples TRBV27 to TRBJ2-3; possible D gene TRBD2, 6 bases. The TCR was taken from an adult with an advanced solid tumor such as melanoma, head and neck, liver or kidney cancer. The CDR3 nucleotides are TGTGCCAGCAGTTTAACCCCCCGGGCGGGGGATACGCAGTATTTT. Protein sequence: CASSLTPRAGDTQYF.